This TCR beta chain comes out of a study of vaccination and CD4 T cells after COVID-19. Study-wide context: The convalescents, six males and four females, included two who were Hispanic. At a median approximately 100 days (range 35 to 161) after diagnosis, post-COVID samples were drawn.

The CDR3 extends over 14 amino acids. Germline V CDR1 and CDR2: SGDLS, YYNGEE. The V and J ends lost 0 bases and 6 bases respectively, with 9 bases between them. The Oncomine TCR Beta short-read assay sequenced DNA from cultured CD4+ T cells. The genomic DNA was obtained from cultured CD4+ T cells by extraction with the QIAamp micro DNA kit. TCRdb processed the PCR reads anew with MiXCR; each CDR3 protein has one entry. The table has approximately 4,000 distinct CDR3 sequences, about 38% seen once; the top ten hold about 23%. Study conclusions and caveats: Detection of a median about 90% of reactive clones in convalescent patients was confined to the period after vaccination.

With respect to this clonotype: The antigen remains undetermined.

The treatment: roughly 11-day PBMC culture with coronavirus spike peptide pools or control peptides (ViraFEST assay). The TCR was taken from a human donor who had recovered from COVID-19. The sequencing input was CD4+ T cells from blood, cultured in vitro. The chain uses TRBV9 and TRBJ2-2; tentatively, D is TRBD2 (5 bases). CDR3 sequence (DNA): TGTGCCAGCAGCGTAGCTGGGCGGGCCGGGGAGCTGTTTTTT. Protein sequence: CASSVAGRAGELFF.